This T cell receptor (beta chain) derives from a study of blood T cell repertoires in COVID-19. In the study overall: Before being deemed recovered, Cohort 3 donors had two negative PCRs, clearance, or symptom resolution. Acute and convalescent COVID-19 samples came from the United States, Italy and Spain. From T cells, B-cell-depleted T cells, or PBMCs came the material, which was cDNA or gDNA.

Repertoires were generated with immunoSEQ multiplex PCR, while TCRdb's copy carries only in-frame clones and drops some. Altogether roughly 200,000 clones are present, 86% being singletons, with the ten largest covering 2.5% to 3.5%. Germline V gene lookup returns CDR1 MDHEN and CDR2 SYDVKM. The CDR3 has 17 residues. Trimming took 5 bases from V and 7 from J; bases not matched to a gene: 17. This sequence joins TRBV28 and TRBJ2-1; 7 nucleotides match TRBD2. The sequencing input was PBMCs or T cells enriched from blood (not recorded which). The TCR originated in a woman between 50 and 59 years old in a cohort exposed to, infected with or recovered from COVID-19 (not recorded which). This CDR3 reads CASSPSPGWGGENEQFF. The CDR3 nucleotides are TGTGCCAGCAGTCCGTCACCCGGTTGGGGGGGAGAGAATGAGCAGTTCTTC.